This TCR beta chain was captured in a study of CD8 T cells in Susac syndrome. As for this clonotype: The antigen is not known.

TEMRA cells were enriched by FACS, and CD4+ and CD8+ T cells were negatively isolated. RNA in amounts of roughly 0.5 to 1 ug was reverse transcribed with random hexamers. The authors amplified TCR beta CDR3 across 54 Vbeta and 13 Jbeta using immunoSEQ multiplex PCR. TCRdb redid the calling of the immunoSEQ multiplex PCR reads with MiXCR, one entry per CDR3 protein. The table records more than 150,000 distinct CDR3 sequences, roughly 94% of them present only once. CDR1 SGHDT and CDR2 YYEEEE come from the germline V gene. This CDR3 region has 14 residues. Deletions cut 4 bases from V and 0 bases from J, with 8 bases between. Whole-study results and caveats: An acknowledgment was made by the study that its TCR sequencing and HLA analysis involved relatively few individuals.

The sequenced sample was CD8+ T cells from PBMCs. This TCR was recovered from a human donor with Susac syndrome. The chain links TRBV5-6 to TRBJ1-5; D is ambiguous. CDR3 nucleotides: TGTGCCAGCAGCGCGGAGAGTAGCAATCAGCCCCAGCATTTT. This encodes CASSAESSNQPQHF. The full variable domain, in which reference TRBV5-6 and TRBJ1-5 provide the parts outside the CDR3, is DAGVTQSPTHLIKTRGQQVTLRCSPKSGHDTVSWYQQALGQGPQFIFQYYEEEERQRGNFPDRFSGHQFPNYSSELNVNALLLGDSALYLCASSAESSNQPQHFGDGTRLSIL.